This T cell receptor beta chain was sequenced in a study of cytomegalovirus exposure and HLA in healthy donors. Use of 60 Vbeta and 13 Jbeta primers characterized the PCR. TCRdb keeps only in-frame clones here, not all; method: immunoSEQ multiplex PCR. Of more than 150,000 clones in the sample, less than 90% are singletons; the top ten hold approximately 0.23%. Study-level findings and limits: In an earlier analysis, in around 590 donors, most V segments appeared productive either ~90% or ~30% of the time.

The CDR3 spans 15 residues. Germline-derived CDR1 and CDR2 are MNHEY and SVGAGI. The trim removed 4 bases at V and 9 bases at J, leaving 10 bases unmatched. For this clone: Its antigen is as yet unknown.

This clonotype originated in a girl in the first two years of life in good health and CMV-seronegative. Material for sequencing was PBMCs. This chain connects TRBV6-5 to TRBJ2-7; 12 bases line up with TRBD2. CDR3 nucleotides: TGTGCCAGCAGTTCGACTAGCGGGAGCTTTATCGGGCAGTACTTC. Its translation: CASSSTSGSFIGQYF.